Listed below are T cell receptor beta chains from one sample, sequenced in a study of a mutant IDH1 vaccine in newly diagnosed glioma. Repertoires were generated with immunoSEQ multiplex PCR, while TCRdb's copy carries only in-frame clones and drops some. The sample includes about 96,000 clones, about 82% of them seen just once. The source material was PBMCs, sampled from a glioma patient treated with radiotherapy, temozolomide or both. The source of these receptors is a man aged 40-49 years with glioma. Each CDR3 is given with its conserved first and last residue. The D gene is left open where the match is weak. Only part of the rows carry a size: once, few, many, or a class if the clone is expanded.

clone_size j_call cdr3_length d_call v_call cdr3_nt cdr3_aa
- TRBJ2-5 10 - TRBV6-1 TGTGCCAGCCAAGGGGAGACCCAGTACTTC CASQGETQYF
- TRBJ1-4 15 TRBD1 TRBV11-2 TGTGCCAGCAGCCCAGGGACAGGGACTAATGAAAAACTGTTTTTT CASSPGTGTNEKLFF
- TRBJ2-7 16 - TRBV30 TGTGCCTGGACCCCCGGCGGAACCTCGCCCTCCTACGAGCAGTACTTC CAWTPGGTSPSYEQYF
few TRBJ1-2 14 TRBD1 TRBV30 TGTGCCTGGAGTGGAAGGGGGCCGAACTATGGCTACACCTTC CAWSGRGPNYGYTF
- TRBJ1-5 16 - TRBV21-1 TGTGCCAGCAGCAAAGGCCAGGGGCCTGGCAATCAGCCCCAGCATTTT CASSKGQGPGNQPQHF
- TRBJ2-7 12 - TRBV10-3 TGTGCCATCAGTCTAGCCAGGGACGAGCAGTACTTC CAISLARDEQYF
- TRBJ2-7 15 TRBD2 TRBV7-2 TGTGCCAGCAGCTTAGGGCGCGGGGGAAATTACGAGCAGTACTTC CASSLGRGGNYEQYF
once TRBJ1-4 15 TRBD1 TRBV27 TGTGCCAGCAGTTTTTCAGGGGGCTATAATGAAAAACTGTTTTTT CASSFSGGYNEKLFF
- TRBJ1-2 12 - TRBV30 TGTGCCTGGAGTTATAACAGGGTCGGCTACACCTTC CAWSYNRVGYTF
- TRBJ2-7 16 TRBD2 TRBV7-2 TGTGCCAGCAGCTCCGGACTAGCGGGAGGGCCTGGCGAGCAGTACTTC CASSSGLAGGPGEQYF
- TRBJ1-5 14 - TRBV6-6 TGTGCCAGCAGCTATTTACAGGGAAATCAGCCCCAGCATTTT CASSYLQGNQPQHF
- TRBJ2-3 14 TRBD1 TRBV28 TGTGCCAGCAGTCCCGGGACAGGGGGCAATACGCAGTATTTT CASSPGTGGNTQYF
once TRBJ2-7 13 TRBD1 TRBV19 TGTGCCAGTAGTCCAGGGGGCCAATACGAGCAGTACTTC CASSPGGQYEQYF
- TRBJ2-3 16 - TRBV5-4 TGTGCCAGCAGCTTGGCTGGCCGTAAGAGCACAGATACGCAGTATTTT CASSLAGRKSTDTQYF
- TRBJ1-6 13 - TRBV27 TGTGCCAGCACCAGCTCCTATAATTCACCCCTCCACTTT CASTSSYNSPLHF
- TRBJ2-7 12 - TRBV7-9 TGTGCCAGCAGCTCGGACTACTACGAGCAGTACTTC CASSSDYYEQYF
- TRBJ1-2 14 - TRBV19 TGTGCCAGTAGTATAGTACTAGGGGACTATGGCTACACCTTC CASSIVLGDYGYTF
- TRBJ2-7 13 - TRBV10-3 TGTGCCATCGGTCAGGCCGAGAGCTACGAGCAGTACTTC CAIGQAESYEQYF
- TRBJ1-4 14 - TRBV6-6 TGTGCCAGCAGTCCCAACGGGGGGAATGAAAAACTGTTTTTT CASSPNGGNEKLFF
few TRBJ2-1 15 - TRBV11-3 TGTGCCAGCAGCTTAGATTCGGGGACCTACAATGAGCAGTTCTTC CASSLDSGTYNEQFF
- TRBJ1-5 20 TRBD1 TRBV28 TGTGCCAGCAGTTTACATCATTTCCCCGGACAGGGGATTTTTCTATCAGCCCAGCATTTT CASSLHHFPGQGIFLSAQHF
- TRBJ1-2 15 - TRBV4-3 TGCGCCAGCAGCCCAGAGGGGGGGAAGAGCTATGGCTACACCTTC CASSPEGGKSYGYTF
- TRBJ1-2 13 TRBD1 TRBV29-1 TGCAGCGTTGCGGATACGCAGGGGGGTGGCTACACCTTC CSVADTQGGGYTF
- TRBJ2-3 15 TRBD2 TRBV29-1 TGCAGCGTTGGCGGGAGGGCCCTCGACACAGATACGCAGTATTTT CSVGGRALDTDTQYF
- TRBJ1-4 17 - TRBV19 TGTGCCAGTAGATTCGCCGGACACCGAGCAACTAATGAAAAACTGTTTTTT CASRFAGHRATNEKLFF
once TRBJ2-5 15 TRBD2 TRBV10-3 TGTGCCATCAGTTCCCCAACTAGCGGCCTTAAGACCCAGTACTTC CAISSPTSGLKTQYF
- TRBJ2-2 16 TRBD2 TRBV19 TGTGCCAGTAGTGTGACTAGCGGGGGGGACACCGGGGAGCTGTTTTTT CASSVTSGGDTGELFF
- TRBJ1-5 15 - TRBV10-3 TGTGCCATCAGTGAGTCGGGACAAAGCAATCAGCCCCAGCATTTT CAISESGQSNQPQHF
- TRBJ2-1 16 - TRBV7-9 TGTGCCAGCAGAGACGGGACACCCAGCTCCTACAATGAGCAGTTCTTC CASRDGTPSSYNEQFF
- TRBJ2-2 16 TRBD2 TRBV7-2 TGTGCCAGCAGTTTGACTAGCGGGGCGAACACCGGGGAGCTGTTTTTT CASSLTSGANTGELFF
once TRBJ2-2 14 - TRBV7-8 TGTGCCAGCAGCTTCCCGGGCAACACCGGGGAGCTGTTTTTT CASSFPGNTGELFF
once TRBJ1-3 15 TRBD1 TRBV28 TGTGCCAGCAGTCCCCACAGGGGAGGTGGAAACACCATATATTTT CASSPHRGGGNTIYF
- TRBJ1-2 16 TRBD1 TRBV10-2 TGCGCCAGCAGTCGTGGGGCTGGGACAGCTGAACCTGGCTACACCTTC CASSRGAGTAEPGYTF
- TRBJ1-1 13 TRBD1 TRBV28 TGTGCCAGCAGGCTGACAGGGGAAACTGAAGCTTTCTTT CASRLTGETEAFF
- TRBJ2-3 15 - TRBV30 TGTGCCTGGAGTGTTGGAACAACTGTAACAGATACGCAGTATTTT CAWSVGTTVTDTQYF
- TRBJ2-4 17 - TRBV10-2 TGCGCCAGCAGTGAGTGGGGACTTGGGGAGGCCAAAAACATTCAGTACTTC CASSEWGLGEAKNIQYF
- TRBJ1-6 13 TRBD1 TRBV6-5 TGTGCCAGCGGGACAGAATATAATTCACCCCTCCACTTT CASGTEYNSPLHF
- TRBJ2-3 13 TRBD2 TRBV19 TGTGCCAGTACCATAGGACTAGCAGATACGCAGTATTTT CASTIGLADTQYF
- TRBJ2-3 15 - TRBV19 TGTGCCAGTAGTCCCCATGCGGCATCACCTCTTACGCAGTATTTT CASSPHAASPLTQYF
- TRBJ2-3 13 - TRBV5-1 TGCGCCAGCAGCTTAAGGCTTCGGGATACGCAGTATTTT CASSLRLRDTQYF
- TRBJ2-3 16 - TRBV19 TGTGCCAGTAGCCCTCTCGGACAGACTAGCACAGATACGCAGTATTTT CASSPLGQTSTDTQYF
- TRBJ2-7 16 TRBD2 TRBV11-2 TGTGCCAGCAGCTCCGATGCTAGCGGGAGCTCCTACGAGCAGTACTTC CASSSDASGSSYEQYF
- TRBJ2-7 12 - TRBV30 TGTGCCTGGAGTGGTTCTCCCTACGAGCAGTACTTC CAWSGSPYEQYF